This T cell receptor (beta chain) was sequenced in a study of healthy donors' naive CD4 and CD8 T cells. TCR libraries were built from approximately 0.55 ug of total RNA by linear amplification. One entry per CDR3 protein, called by TCRdb with MiXCR from the reads. The data contain some 190,000 distinct CDR3 sequences, 65% to 80% of them seen just once; the ten biggest clones take up roughly 2.4%. In this sample, this clonotype turned up once. The antigen is undetermined. Findings and limits, study-wide: Around 14% of CD4/CD8 propensity variance appeared explained by V, J and CDR3 charge.

What was sequenced was naive CD4+ and CD8+ T cells sorted from blood, pooled from several donors. This sequence originates from a pool of human donors in good health; the sample pools cells from several healthy donors.

The CDR3 region has the DNA TGTGCCAGTAGTATACCCGAATCGGATGAAGCTTTCTTT. Its protein is CASSIPESDEAFF. The chain combines TRBV19 with TRBJ1-1; D not resolved. V lost 2 bases and J lost 7, with 11 bases in between. Germline CDR1 reads LNHDA; CDR2 reads SQIVND (reference sequence). This CDR3 is 13 amino acids long. Using reference TRBV19 and TRBJ1-1 for the parts outside the CDR3, the full variable domain is DGGITQSPKYLFRKEGQNVTLSCEQNLNHDAMYWYRQDPGQGLRLIYYSQIVNDFQKGDIAEGYSVSREKKESFPLTVTSAQKNPTAFYLCASSIPESDEAFFGQGTRLTVV.